This T cell receptor beta chain was obtained from a study of T cells after yellow fever vaccination. Study background: Fractions of limited cellularity were prepared by means of SMART-Seq v4 Ultra Low Input.

The authors made TCR cDNA by 5'RACE template switching, adding a universal primer site and UMIs. TCRdb reprocessed the 5' RACE reads via MiXCR and lists one record per CDR3 protein. The sample holds 120,000 or so distinct CDR3 sequences, roughly 15% seen once. CDR3 size: 12 residues. V was pared by 8 bases and J by 0 bases, with 8 bases between. This clonotype has more than one count but fewer than ten. Its antigen is as yet unknown. General study points: A weaker but faster secondary response was observed, peaking on day 5 versus 15. The presence of abundant clonotypes contaminating from the bulk population was possible in FACS-sorted repertoires.

The starting material was CD8+ T cells sorted from PBMCs, obtained 5 days after the yellow fever booster vaccination. The TCR sequence derives from a man between 18 and 35 years old who received the YFV17D yellow fever vaccine. The V gene is TRBV12-3 or TRBV12-4, the J gene TRBJ2-7; D ambiguous. The DNA for the CDR3 is TGTGCCAGCGGTTCGTACTCCTACGAGCAGTACTTC. Its protein is CASGSYSYEQYF.